This TCR beta chain derives from a study of cytomegalovirus exposure and HLA in healthy donors (dated by TCRdb to 2016 to 2017). Background on the whole study: An earlier analysis of some 500 of the donors reported about 250 Gb of sequence data and approximately 110 million unique TCR beta sequences from some 180 million T cells. An early release covering 550 to 650 HLA-typed donors comprised around 300 gigabases of sequencing data and tens of millions of unique TCR sequences. Of the 350 to 400 genotyped donors, about 80% fell in the genetic ancestry cluster associated with self-reported Caucasian donors. The study was designed to test whether signatures of past pathogen exposure could be identified by cataloging public T cell receptors. The study profiled the T cell repertoires of hundreds of subjects by immunosequencing and related them to cytomegalovirus serostatus. In addition to the first cohort of 666 subjects, a separate validation cohort of about 120 different subjects was used. To predict cytomegalovirus infection status, the study brought together high-throughput TCR immunosequencing, statistical association of individual TCRs with disease status, and machine learning. To study patterns of TCR occurrence, a later analysis re-analyzed previously published TCR beta repertoires from several hundred donors and added high-resolution HLA genotyping. The later analysis used no new phenotypic data to find candidate immune exposures, relying instead on TCR beta sequences and their occurrence across donors. An earlier analysis of several hundred of the donors applied high-throughput TCR beta sequencing to assess whether each TCR beta V gene segment acted as functional or pseudogenic. Donor age, sex, ethnicity and CMV serostatus were compiled together with the repertoire data. A later genetic analysis used genome-wide SNP genotypes for about 55% of the 666 donors, treating that subset as a discovery cohort. All discovery cohort repertoires had been generated on a single sequencing platform. Both class I and class II loci were covered by HLA typing, at four-digit resolution. Typing coverage varied by locus: roughly 620-640 donors for A, B, C, DRB1 and DQB1; 500 to 550 for DQA1; some 610 for DPA1; approximately 470 for DPB1. Several DR-DQ haplotypes were handled as single units for association and clustering because linkage in the cohort was strong. Across 300 to 400 genotyped donors of the cohort, an average of approximately 200,000 unique TCR beta nucleotide sequences per donor were sequenced, and approximately 17% of those sequences were non-productive.

As regards this clone: Its recognized antigen is unknown. Within one base of it there is no much larger clone, and no base qualities were kept.

The cohort comprised approximately 700 healthy bone marrow donors. Cohort members were all nominally healthy when sampled, although unrecorded immune exposures were likely present. The donor was CMV seropositive and was included in the group of 289 seropositive cohort members. A peripheral blood sample was collected from each donor, and TCR beta sequencing was performed on peripheral blood mononuclear cells. Genomic DNA extraction from the blood cell samples was performed with the Qiagen DNeasy Blood Extraction Kit. The protocol used for the library was the immunoSEQ multiplex PCR assay. For the multiplex PCR, a mixture combining 60 forward primers for TCR Vbeta segments and 13 reverse primers for TCR Jbeta segments was used. A multiplex PCR assay on genomic DNA amplified the CDR3 region of rearranged TCR beta genes. The amplified TCR beta libraries were sequenced on the Illumina HiSeq System as 87-base-pair reads. In the original analysis: A later analysis tallied 75 million to 85 million unique TCR beta chains across the 666 repertoires, and approximately 12 million of those chains were shared by two or more donors. A nearest-neighbor algorithm error-corrected the raw reads and collapsed the reads into unique sequences, merging closely related sequences to remove PCR and sequencing errors. To assign V, D and J gene segments, CDR3 sequences were aligned to IMGT reference sequences. For a sequence to be retained, a match of at least six nucleotides was required to both a V gene segment and a J gene segment. A rearrangement was called productive if the CDR3 had no stop codons and remained in frame with V and J, and every other rearrangement was called non-productive. CDR3 was defined according to IMGT convention as the region running from the second conserved V-encoded cysteine to the conserved J-encoded phenylalanine. The earlier analysis of a few hundred of the donors excluded any sequence lacking an unambiguous match to a single V gene segment. In an earlier analysis of 450 to 700 of the donors, V segments were called functional above 56.7% productive rearrangements and were called segregating when the between-donor standard deviation exceeded 5%. A statistical classification framework was built for diagnosing cytomegalovirus status from the catalog of TCR beta chain sequences. A later analysis assigned V and J genes by comparing TCR nucleotide sequences with IMGT/GENE-DB human TR gene sequences. Using the TCRdist pipeline, a later analysis assigned CDR3 sequences along with most-parsimonious VDJ recombination scenarios. In a later analysis, each TCR beta chain was defined by its CDR3 amino acid sequence together with its V-gene family, and reads without a unique V-gene family were excluded. A later analysis removed 592 highly shared, low-generation-probability nucleotide sequences to deal with suspected cross-contamination and a sequencing artifact. A later analysis calculated a clonal expansion index for each public chain from normalized within-repertoire ranks of inferred template counts. In a later analysis, generation probabilities were computed using a VDJ recombination model fitted to out-of-frame rearrangements, and the results were checked against IGoR. Hypergeometric tests were used in a later analysis to score TCR-TCR, TCR-HLA and TCR-CMV co-occurrence, with a repertoire-size bias correction applied to the TCR pairs. A later analysis estimated false discovery rates by permuting HLA or CMV assignments 20 times. In a later analysis, co-occurring TCRs were grouped using DBSCAN, with TCRdist sequence similarity added in when clustering inside HLA-allele-positive subsets. Co-occurrence clustering excluded repertoires with fewer than 30,000 or more than 120,000 public chains, plus five with anomalous nucleotide sharing. TCRdb provides this immuneACCESS table in a form limited to in-frame rearrangements. Some clones are lacking; in checked studies, under half of them reflect an unresolved V gene, and why the rest are absent is not known. V and J calls and clone size come straight from that table; D and trimming were deduced from the DNA. This sample holds roughly 120,000 clones; approximately 80% were observed only once. The top ten clonotypes cover approximately 6.3% of the sample.

The germline V gene encodes CDR1 MNHEY and CDR2 SVGAGI. The germline ends are 15 bases apart after V is trimmed by 5 bases and J by 5 bases. From its cysteine to its phenylalanine, the CDR3 spans 14 amino acids. The sequence is cut down to CDR3 DNA, 42 bases in frame from base 1. Broader findings and caveats from the paper: A cluster of highly shared sequence variants was judged likely to be a technical artifact of the sequencing pipeline. Some IMGT-functional V segments, including TRBV6-2 and TRBV6-3, could not be distinguished by the 87-base-pair reads and were therefore excluded. Immune exposure information for the cohort was limited to CMV serostatus. Roughly uniform sequencing depth across donors was assumed in presence/absence analyses, although this assumption may not hold. In an earlier analysis of over 550 of the donors, most TCR beta V segments were observed in productive rearrangements about 87% or about 30% of the time, broadly matching IMGT annotations. A further reported finding was that TCR beta sequences accurately predicted the HLA-A and HLA-B alleles for most subjects in the first cohort. A later analysis found that HLA-associated TCR beta chains were more clonally expanded and had lower generation probabilities than equally common non-associated chains. In vitro tests confirmed that a few of the cytomegalovirus-associated TCR beta chains recognize cytomegalovirus antigens. At a false discovery rate of 0.05, a later analysis linked some 18,000 TCR beta sequences to specific HLA alleles. A later genetic analysis reported fewer N-insertions in productive TCRs among donors in an Asian-associated ancestry cluster than the approximately 700-donor mean. The cohort was sequenced for TCR beta chains only, and without alpha or paired-chain data the features that could be detected were limited. The classifier was reported to diagnose cytomegalovirus status with high specificity and sensitivity in both the original cohort and the validation cohort. Most TCR sequences were seen in very few donors, while some public TCRs were found in many individuals. Several of the top co-occurrence clusters appeared to be linked to parvovirus B19, influenza, CMV and Epstein-Barr virus, according to a later analysis. In a later analysis, most CMV-associated TCR beta chains were found to appear HLA-restricted, with HLA associations seemingly driven largely by CMV exposure. Because HLA typing was missing for some donors at each locus, association tests included only the typed subset. An association between a missense DCLRE1C variant and V-gene and J-gene trimming of TCR beta chains was found in a later genetic analysis and replicated in an independent cohort. According to a later analysis, TCR association rates differed among HLA loci, with DRB1 alleles showing the most associated TCRs and HLA-C alleles showing the fewest. The earlier analysis of fewer than 750 of the donors excluded approximately 17 rarely observed V segments, including chromosome 9 orphons, because counts were too low. When HLA alleles, especially DR and DQ, strongly co-occurred, TCR associations were difficult to assign to individual alleles. The study listed approximately 150 TCR beta chains as associated with cytomegalovirus. The authors suggested that the approach could potentially be generalized to other disease states and immunological phenotypes. Correlated functional status among segregating V segments might be attributable to linkage disequilibrium, but an unknown experimental factor could not be ruled out.

This receptor was taken from a man between 18 and 29 years old in good health and CMV-seropositive. Input material: PBMCs. The rearranged segments are TRBV6-5 and TRBJ2-5, with no confident D gene call. The CDR3 here reads CASSKQRSTETQYF. The DNA is as follows: TGTGCCAGCAGTAAGCAGAGGAGTACGGAGACCCAGTACTTC.